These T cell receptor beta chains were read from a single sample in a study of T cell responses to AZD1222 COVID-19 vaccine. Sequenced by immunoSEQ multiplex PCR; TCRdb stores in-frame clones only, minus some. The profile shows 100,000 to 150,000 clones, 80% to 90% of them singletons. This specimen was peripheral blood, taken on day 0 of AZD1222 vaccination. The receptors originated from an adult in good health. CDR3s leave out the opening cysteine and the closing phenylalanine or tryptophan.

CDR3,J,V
ASSLQGYSGANVLT,TRBJ2-6,TRBV5-1
ASSAAGAQDTGELF,TRBJ2-2,TRBV21-1
ASSFPLTAQETQY,TRBJ2-5,TRBV7-9
ASSPIPLMNTEAF,TRBJ1-1,TRBV7-2
ASSQGVRQPQH,TRBJ1-5,TRBV3-1/TRBV3-2
ASSVEPRGGSSYEQY,TRBJ2-7,TRBV2
ASSDRGDGYT,TRBJ1-2,TRBV27
ASSSTGGRWSPLH,TRBJ1-6,TRBV11-2
ASSLTGGWDTEAF,TRBJ1-1,TRBV13
ASSSQTGRPSYEQY,TRBJ2-7,TRBV28
ASGAPPRQF,TRBJ2-1,TRBV9
ASSYALGLAGNEQY,TRBJ2-7,TRBV7-9
ATSPGLEGDYEQY,TRBJ2-7,TRBV7-8
ASSPWGAGNTIY,TRBJ1-3,TRBV9
ASSTPQGASYNEQF,TRBJ2-1,TRBV19
ATSRGLNGYT,TRBJ1-2,TRBV2
ASSSGTLSSYEQY,TRBJ2-7,TRBV5-4
SARVDLTQY,TRBJ2-5,TRBV20-1
ASSYDRFIDEQF,TRBJ2-1,TRBV11-3
ASSQAGGMH,TRBJ1-5,TRBV4-2
ASSFRGGYT,TRBJ1-2,TRBV11-2
ASSLISGGSDTQY,TRBJ2-3,TRBV5-6
ASSYSDEKLF,TRBJ1-4,TRBV6-6
ASSYSRISYEQY,TRBJ2-7,TRBV6-2/TRBV6-3
ASSLAGGTGELF,TRBJ2-2,TRBV5-1
ASSPNRQGWTEAF,TRBJ1-1,TRBV5-4
ASSFSPRTVSYEQY,TRBJ2-7,TRBV7-2
ASSLSGGSYNEQF,TRBJ2-1,TRBV5-1
ASSLTQGLRNTIY,TRBJ1-3,TRBV7-9
ASTLGVGAYEQY,TRBJ2-7,TRBV11-2
ASSFVPAGLNWGSPLH,TRBJ1-6,TRBV7-2
ASSFRGIGYEQY,TRBJ2-7,TRBV28